This TCR beta chain was recovered during a study of monozygotic twins with inflammatory bowel disease. Study-wide findings and caveats: Those with IBD had lower TCRbeta diversity (inverse Simpson) than their healthy co-twins did.

No DNA is given; TCRdb re-called the 5' RACE reads and lists each CDR3 protein once. The sample table sets out tens of thousands of distinct CDR3 sequences. Germline lookup yields CDR1 SGHVS and CDR2 FNYEAQ. The CDR3 runs 14 residues. For this clonotype: The target antigen is unknown.

The TCR was taken from a human donor with ulcerative colitis or Crohn's disease, or a healthy co-twin of an affected twin (not recorded which). Sample: blood. The chain has TRBV7-6 and TRBJ2-1; the TRBD1 assignment by TCRdb is unverifiable without DNA. CDR3 loop: CASSLSQGQREQFF.